The 10 T cell receptor beta chains below were found in one sample sequenced in a study of monozygotic twins with inflammatory bowel disease. TCRdb reprocessed the 5' RACE reads and stores each CDR3 protein as one record, lacking DNA. The sample table includes about 380,000 distinct CDR3 sequences. The sample taken for sequencing was blood. The receptors stem from a human donor with ulcerative colitis or Crohn's disease, or a healthy co-twin of an affected twin (not recorded which).

J is TRBJ2-6 and V is TRBV3-1; the D gene TCRdb calls, TRBD1, cannot be checked with no DNA. This CDR3 has 21 amino acids. CDR1 is LGHDT, CDR2 YNNKEL, per germline (reference sequence). CDR3 in amino acids: CASSPQIARIGGAKGANVLTF.

The J gene is TRBJ2-7, the V gene TRBV4-2; TCRdb's D gene call, TRBD2, goes unchecked for lack of DNA. Germline assignment: CDR1 LGHNA and CDR2 YNFKEQ. This CDR3 comprises 18 residues. CDR3 loop: CASSQGIGAGGPFYEQYF.

This chain links TRBV5-6 with TRBJ2-3. CDR3 length: 16 residues. CDR1 and CDR2 (germline): SGHDT, YYEEEE. The CDR3 is CASSAMTGASTDTQYF.

CDR3 protein: CASGLGDRGNEQYF. The chain has TRBV12-5 and TRBJ2-7; TCRdb's D call of TRBD1 is untestable without DNA. The CDR3 is 14 residues long. Germline CDR1 LGHNT, CDR2 FRNRAP.

This rearrangement joins TRBV6-5 to TRBJ2-7; TCRdb returns TRBD2, unconfirmable since there is no DNA. The length of the CDR3 is 16 residues. The germline V gene has CDR1 MNHEY and CDR2 SVGAGI. CDR3 amino acids: CASSYGISGGAYEQYF.

The chain is built from TRBV27 and TRBJ2-3. The CDR3 contains 13 residues. The germline CDR1 and CDR2 sequences are MNHEY and SMNVEV (reference sequence). CDR3 sequence: CASSLIHTDTQYF.

The chain uses TRBV7-2 and TRBJ2-7; TCRdb names TRBD2, which stays unverified in the absence of DNA. The CDR3 is 14 residues long. Germline CDR1 reads SGHTA; CDR2 reads FQGNSA. The chain's CDR3 is CASSPGTSRYEQYF.

V and J are TRBV7-9 and TRBJ2-5; absent DNA, TCRdb's TRBD1 call cannot be checked. Germline V gene data show CDR1 as SEHNR and CDR2 as FQNEAQ (reference sequence). This CDR3 region has 15 residues. CDR3 sequence reads: CASSLTRRTQETQYF.

This chain connects TRBV27 to TRBJ2-7; no DNA is available, so the TRBD2 call from TCRdb remains unchecked. The CDR3 sequence is 15 residues long. CDR1 is MNHEY, CDR2 SMNVEV, per germline (reference sequence). The CDR3 spells CASSLRAGGPREQYF.

The chain carries TRBV6-5 and TRBJ2-3. Germline CDR1 and CDR2: MNHEY and SVGAGI. This CDR3 comprises 11 residues. The CDR3 reads CASSQDDTQYF.